Presented here are 11 T cell receptor beta chains from one specimen sequenced in a study of long-term antiretroviral therapy in people with HIV. They ran version v3.0 of the immunoSEQ assay at survey level. TCRdb's table, derived via immunoSEQ multiplex PCR, lists solely in-frame clones and lacks some. The sample lists some 15,000 clones; approximately 80% were seen once. This sample comprised unsorted PBMCs, obtained about 3.3 years after starting antiretroviral therapy. Every receptor here comes from a middle-aged woman with HIV.

The rearrangement joins TRBV11-2 to TRBJ2-6, with D unresolved. The CDR3 totals 16 residues. The germline V gene encodes CDR1 SGHAT and CDR2 FQNNGV. The V and J ends lost 5 bases and 0 bases respectively, with 11 bases between them. CDR3 sequence reads: CASSPRYNSGANVLTF. The CDR3 region has the DNA TGTGCCAGCAGCCCCCGGTACAACTCTGGGGCCAACGTCCTGACTTTC.

The rearrangement links TRBV30 to TRBJ1-2; D might be TRBD1 (6 bases). Trimming cost V 1 base and J 6 bases, with 12 bases left between them. The germline gives CDR1 GTSNPN, CDR2 SVGIG (reference sequence). The CDR3 length is 13 residues. The CDR3, as DNA: TGTGCCTGGAGTGCAACAGGGAACAATGGCTACACCTTC. Its translation is CAWSATGNNGYTF.

The chain couples TRBV11-3 to TRBJ1-2, with TRBD1 identical over 9 bases. The germline gives CDR1 SGHNT, CDR2 YENEEA. This CDR3 is 18 amino acids long. The ends lost 0 bases at V and 3 bases at J; junction bases unmatched: 11. Here the CDR3 DNA reads TGTGCCAGCAGCTTAGATCTTTCAGGACAGGGGATGGACTATGGCTACACCTTC. It codes for CASSLDLSGQGMDYGYTF.

V usage is TRBV5-1 and J usage is TRBJ2-3; D remains ambiguous. Germline assignment: CDR1 SGHRS and CDR2 YFSETQ. V shed 1 base and J shed 3 bases, with 9 bases lying between them. The CDR3 runs to 14 residues. The CDR3 nucleotides are TGCGCCAGCAGCTTGTATGGGGTGACAGATACGCAGTATTTT. Translated, it gives CASSLYGVTDTQYF.

The rearrangement uses TRBV7-9 and TRBJ2-3; 9 bases map to TRBD2. Germline V gives CDR1 SEHNR, CDR2 FQNEAQ (reference sequence). The CDR3 covers 18 residues. The junction had 11 bases not matched to a gene; V was cut back by 4 bases and J by 0 bases. This CDR3 reads CASSYGSSGDLSTDTQYF. As DNA, the CDR3 is TGTGCCAGCAGCTACGGGTCTAGCGGGGATTTGAGCACAGATACGCAGTATTTT.

The chain joins TRBV30 to TRBJ1-2; no clear D. The V end was cut by 1 base, the J end by 4 bases, with 13 bases between. The CDR3 covers 14 residues. The V gene's germline CDR1 is GTSNPN and CDR2 SVGIG (reference sequence). The CDR3 loop reads CAWSEQAAGYGYTF. In nucleotides, the CDR3 is TGTGCCTGGAGTGAGCAGGCGGCTGGCTATGGCTACACCTTC.

The chain carries TRBV2 and TRBJ1-5; perhaps TRBD1 as D (5 bases). Germline V CDR1 and CDR2: SNHLY, FYNNEI. The CDR3 has 16 amino acids. V was pared by 6 bases and J by 0 bases, with 15 bases between. The CDR3 DNA follows: TGTGCCAGCAGAGTAGACAGCCAGATTAGCAATCAGCCCCAGCATTTT. This translates into CASRVDSQISNQPQHF.

V usage is TRBV5-4 and J usage is TRBJ2-7, with 8 nucleotides matching TRBD2. Germline trimming cut 4 bases from V and 3 bases from J; bases unmatched to any gene: 12. The CDR3 is made up of 16 amino acids. Germline V lookup: CDR1 SGHNT, CDR2 YYREEE (reference sequence). In DNA, the CDR3 is TGTGCCAGCAGCCCATCCAATAGCGGGGTGAACTACGAGCAGTACTTC. Translating it yields CASSPSNSGVNYEQYF. Filled out from reference TRBV5-4 and TRBJ2-7, the complete variable domain reads ETGVTQSPTHLIKTRGQQVTLRCSSQSGHNTVSWYQQALGQGPQFIFQYYREEENGRGNFPPRFSGLQFPNYSSELNVNALELDDSALYLCASSPSNSGVNYEQYFGPGTRLTVT.

The chain joins TRBV18 to TRBJ2-3, with TRBD1 as a possible D gene (5 bases). The CDR3 spans 12 residues. V was shortened by 8 bases and J by 2 bases, with 8 bases between the two germline ends. Germline loops: CDR1 KGHSH, CDR2 LQKENI. The CDR3 loop is CASGADTDTQYF. For the CDR3, the DNA is TGTGCCAGCGGGGCCGACACAGATACGCAGTATTTT. The variable domain in full, completed from reference TRBV18 and TRBJ2-3, reads NAGVMQNPRHLVRRRGQEARLRCSPMKGHSHVYWYRQLPEEGLKFMVYLQKENIIDESGMPKERFSAEFPKEGPSILRIQQVVRGDSAAYFCASGADTDTQYFGPGTRLTVL.

This chain connects TRBV30 to TRBJ1-1; TRBD1 might be the D (5 bases). The V gene's germline CDR1 is GTSNPN and CDR2 SVGIG (reference sequence). The CDR3 extends over 13 amino acids. V lost 3 bases to trimming and J lost 4 bases, with 12 bases between them. The CDR3 loop reads CAWSAGWGTEAFF. The CDR3 region has the DNA TGTGCCTGGAGCGCAGGGTGGGGCACTGAAGCTTTCTTT.

V is TRBV25-1 and J is TRBJ1-2, with 10 bases fitting TRBD1. CDR3 length: 14 residues. Germline CDR1 and CDR2: MGHDK and SYGVNS. With V trimmed by 6 bases and J by 4 bases, 5 bases remained unmatched. CDR3 sequence: CASSRGQGVYGYTF. The CDR3 region has the DNA TGTGCCAGCAGCCGAGGACAGGGGGTCTATGGCTACACCTTC.